This T cell receptor beta chain was recorded in a study of regulatory T cells in long-lasting Graves disease. Time point specified: persistent/refractory GD, antithyroid drugs over 5 years with positive TRAb. Extracted PBMC RNA gave rise to the TCR library. Those enrolled as patients came out of an endocrinology department in Xi'an, China. About this clonotype itself: Its antigen is unidentified.

The CDR3 sequence is 15 residues long. The ends were cut back, 6 bases at V and 3 bases at J, with 15 bases in the middle. Study results and limitations: Persistent disease samples used TRBV28, TRBJ1-2 and TRBJ2-5 preferentially. Patients whose Graves' disease persisted exhibited lower TCR diversity than those newly diagnosed.

Combining iRepertoire HTBI primers with Arm-PCR of CDR3 regions, the authors built TCR beta libraries. Using its own MiXCR run on the multiplex PCR reads, TCRdb lists one record per CDR3 protein. The sample includes 700,000 or so distinct CDR3 sequences, around 30% of them seen just once. The chain employs TRBV12-3 or TRBV12-4 and TRBJ2-1; maybe TRBD2 (6 bases). The source material was peripheral blood mononuclear cells (PBMCs), sampled when the disease was refractory, from a patient treated with antithyroid drugs. This clonotype was obtained from a female donor with Graves disease. CDR3 bases: TGTGCCAGCAGCTTATACGGGAGTGACTACAATGAGCAGTTCTTC. Translated, it gives CASSLYGSDYNEQFF.